The 8 T cell receptor beta chains below all came from one sample that was sequenced in a study of blood T cells in healthy people across ages. For the second PCR, which ran for roughly 7 to 11 cycles, a sample-barcoded 5' primer and a J-beta primer mix were used. In TCRdb, the 5' RACE reads were re-called with MiXCR into one record per CDR3 protein. This sample has 700,000 to 800,000 distinct CDR3 sequences, with roughly 45% found just once. Sequenced sample: blood. The receptor set was obtained from an older woman in good health.

This clonotype was observed once. The chain joins TRBV7-2 to TRBJ2-7, with 7 positions matching TRBD2. The ends lost 5 bases at V and 7 bases at J; junction bases unmatched: 14. Germline CDR1 is SGHTA and CDR2 is FQGNSA. The CDR3 totals 15 residues. CDR3 sequence reads: CASSQGREGLSEQYF. The DNA of the CDR3 is TGTGCCAGCAGCCAAGGGAGGGAGGGCCTCAGTGAGCAGTACTTC.

This chain links TRBV20-1 with TRBJ1-1; D is unclear. CDR3 size: 14 residues. In germline, CDR1 is DFQATT, CDR2 SNEGSKA (reference sequence). The V end lost 3 bases, the J end lost 7 bases, and 18 bases lay between the germline ends. The CDR3 nucleotides read TGCAGTGCTAGGGCGGGTTCTGTCGCGGTTGAAGCTTTCTTT. It yields the protein CSARAGSVAVEAFF.

The chain uses TRBV3-1 and TRBJ2-1; maybe TRBD2 (6 bases). Deletions cut 0 bases from V and 6 bases from J, with 9 bases between. The germline CDR1 and CDR2 sequences are LGHDT and YNNKEL (reference sequence). The length of the CDR3 is 14 residues. The CDR3 region is CASSQEGLSNEQFF. The CDR3 DNA is TGTGCCAGCAGCCAAGAGGGACTTTCCAATGAGCAGTTCTTC.

The chain combines TRBV3-1 with TRBJ2-5; D might be TRBD2 (7 bases). Trimming pared 3 bases from V and 11 bases from J, leaving 19 bases between. This CDR3 spans 14 amino acids. The germline V gene encodes CDR1 LGHDT and CDR2 YNNKEL (reference sequence). The CDR3 reads CASSQGGGYSEQYF. CDR3 coding DNA: TGTGCCAGCAGCCAGGGGGGGGGCTACAGTGAGCAGTACTTC.

This rearrangement joins TRBV4-3 to TRBJ2-7, with 7 bases matching TRBD1. J lost 5 bases, V lost 3 bases, and 7 bases had no gene match. The CDR3 is 14 amino acids. CDR1 LGHNA and CDR2 YSLEER come from the germline V gene. The CDR3 sequence: CASSHRGIGDEQYF. The CDR3 DNA reads as TGCGCCAGCAGCCACAGGGGGATCGGAGACGAGCAGTACTTC.

This clonotype has just a few counts. V gene TRBV19 combines with J gene TRBJ2-7; D is undetermined. Germline V CDR1 and CDR2: LNHDA, SQIVND (reference sequence). The length of the CDR3 is 13 residues. V lost 8 bases, J lost 2 bases, and 13 bases lay in between. The CDR3 DNA sequence: TGTGCCAGTTCTCGCGACGGCGCCTACGAGCAGTACTTC. Its translation: CASSRDGAYEQYF.

The rearrangement links TRBV29-1 to TRBJ2-1; 8 bases align to TRBD1. Trimming removed 6 bases from V and 10 bases from J; junction bases left unmatched: 8. This CDR3 has 12 amino acids. The germline V gene encodes CDR1 SQVTM and CDR2 ANQGSEA. This CDR3 is CSVDDRGWEQFF. The CDR3 DNA follows: TGCAGCGTCGACGACAGGGGATGGGAGCAGTTCTTC.

This clonotype appeared many times. The chain recombines TRBV29-1 with TRBJ2-3; no reliable D call. Germline V lookup: CDR1 SQVTM, CDR2 ANQGSEA. The CDR3 runs to 11 residues. Trimming shortened V by 7 bases and J by 10 bases, and 15 bases separated the two germline ends. CDR3 amino acids: CSAQSGIAQYF. The CDR3 DNA follows: TGCAGCGCCCAGTCAGGTATCGCGCAGTATTTT.